The 32 T cell receptor beta chains reported below all come from one sample, sequenced in a study of Ad26.COV2.S vaccination and SARS-CoV-2 variants. Treatment of the sample: around 19 received Ad26.COV2.S at low or high dose, single or two shots; roughly 5 received placebo; per-sample allocation not given. Day 63 following the first vaccine or placebo injection was when the samples were taken. This table comes from immunoSEQ multiplex PCR, and its TCRdb copy is limited to in-frame clones, with some not included. This sample carries 400,000 to 500,000 clones, around 89% of them seen once, and the ten largest clones take about 3.5%. The source was peripheral blood, collected in a trial of Ad26.COV2.S vaccine versus placebo. These receptors originate from a person between 18 and 60 years old who received the Ad26.COV2.S COVID-19 vaccine or a placebo.

V usage is TRBV27 and J usage is TRBJ2-5, with no clear D. The CDR3 totals 16 residues. Germline values: CDR1 MNHEY, CDR2 SMNVEV (reference sequence). Trimming removed 4 bases from V and 5 bases from J, with 20 bases in between. CDR3 residues: CASSSLSGESRETQYF. The CDR3 coding sequence is TGTGCCAGCAGTTCCCTAAGTGGGGAATCAAGGGAGACCCAGTACTTC.

The V call is TRBV3-1 (or the pseudogene TRBV3-2), the J call TRBJ2-2; tentative D call: TRBD2 (6 bases). Trimming shortened V by 5 bases and J by 5 bases, and 12 bases separated the two germline ends. The CDR3 is made up of 14 amino acids. Germline V gives CDR1 LGHDT, CDR2 YNNKEL (reference sequence). CDR3 sequence: CASSYRGNTGELFF. CDR3 coding DNA: TGTGCCAGCAGCTACCGGGGGAATACCGGGGAGCTGTTTTTT.

The V gene is TRBV10-3, the J gene TRBJ1-2, with D possibly matching TRBD1 (6 bases). The CDR3 is 15 amino acids. Germline-derived CDR1 and CDR2 are ENHRY and SYGVKD. The germline V and J ends were trimmed by 2 bases and 6 bases, with 16 bases remaining between them. The CDR3, as DNA: TGTGCCATCAGTGAGCCCCCAACAGGGATGGATGGCTACACCTTC. Translated: CAISEPPTGMDGYTF.

J is TRBJ2-2 and V is TRBV7-9, with a possible D match to TRBD1 (6 bases). V lost 2 bases to trimming and J lost 0 bases, with 10 bases between them. The CDR3 consists of 16 residues. CDR1 and CDR2 from the germline V gene are SEHNR and FQNEAQ (reference sequence). The CDR3 loop is CASSLYRTANTGELFF. Here the CDR3 DNA reads TGTGCCAGCAGCTTATACCGGACAGCGAACACCGGGGAGCTGTTTTTT. Full variable domain (rest looked up from reference TRBV7-9 and TRBJ2-2): DTGVSQNPRHKITKRGQNVTFRCDPISEHNRLYWYRQTLGQGPEFLTYFQNEAQLEKSRLLSDRFSAERPKGSFSTLEIQRTEQGDSAMYLCASSLYRTANTGELFFGEGSRLTVL.

This clone was counted a single time. The V and J genes are TRBV6-1 and TRBJ2-5, with no clear D. Germline V gives CDR1 MNHNS, CDR2 SASEGT. The V and J ends lost 1 base and 5 bases respectively, with 11 bases between them. The CDR3 covers 14 residues. Here the CDR3 reads CASSEVLGVETQYF. CDR3 bases: TGTGCCAGCAGTGAAGTCTTGGGTGTGGAGACCCAGTACTTC.

V gene TRBV19 combines with J gene TRBJ2-3; no clear D gene. Trimming shortened V by 7 bases and J by 0 bases, and 14 bases separated the two germline ends. In germline, CDR1 is LNHDA, CDR2 SQIVND (reference sequence). The CDR3 is 15 amino acids. The CDR3: CASNWGMRSTDTQYF. CDR3 sequence (DNA): TGTGCCAGTAATTGGGGAATGAGAAGCACAGATACGCAGTATTTT.

On this clone: The identical CDR3 is also encoded by other nucleotide sequences in the sample. The CDR3 sequence: CASSLGPGYGYTF. CDR3 DNA sequence: TGTGCCAGCAGTTTAGGTCCAGGCTATGGCTACACCTTC. V and J are TRBV27 and TRBJ1-2; D remains ambiguous. CDR1 MNHEY and CDR2 SMNVEV come from the germline V gene (reference sequence). This CDR3 contains 13 residues. With 2 bases removed from V and 4 bases from J, the gap between germline ends came to 8 bases.

The chain joins TRBV7-3 to TRBJ2-1; D is perhaps TRBD1 (5 bases). Germline values: CDR1 SGHTA, CDR2 FQGTGA. The CDR3 extends over 15 amino acids. Trimming left V 1 base short and J 5 bases short, with 12 bases between. CDR3 sequence reads: CASSLIRVGHNEQFF. CDR3 sequence (DNA): TGTGCCAGCAGCTTAATCAGGGTTGGGCACAATGAGCAGTTCTTC.

The rearrangement joins TRBV19 to TRBJ1-5; a possible D gene is TRBD1 (5 bases). From germline, CDR1 is LNHDA and CDR2 SQIVND (reference sequence). This CDR3 comprises 14 residues. Trimming stripped 3 bases from V and 5 bases from J, with 11 bases between. The CDR3 nucleotides are TGTGCCAGTAGTATGAAAAGGGACTATCAGCCCCAGCATTTT. Translated: CASSMKRDYQPQHF.

The V gene is TRBV9, the J gene TRBJ1-4; perhaps TRBD1 as D (5 bases). Looked up from germline, CDR1 is SGDLS and CDR2 is YYNGEE. There are 13 residues in the CDR3. V was cut by 3 bases and J by 7 bases, with 10 bases left in between. The CDR3 coding sequence is TGTGCCAGCAGCGAGGGGAGGGGTGAAAAACTGTTTTTT. It translates to CASSEGRGEKLFF. The complete variable domain, with remaining parts taken from reference TRBV9 and TRBJ1-4, reads DSGVTQTPKHLITATGQRVTLRCSPRSGDLSVYWYQQSLDQGLQFLIQYYNGEERAKGNILERFSAQQFPDLHSELNLSSLELGDSALYFCASSEGRGEKLFFGSGTQLSVL.

The rearrangement links TRBV7-2 to TRBJ1-3, with a tentative D call TRBD1 (5 bases). The germline CDR1 and CDR2 sequences are SGHTA and FQGNSA. The CDR3 runs to 15 residues. Trimming took off 0 bases at V and 6 bases at J, with 12 bases between the two ends. The CDR3 protein is CASSLAGAGTNTIYF. CDR3 DNA sequence: TGTGCCAGCAGCTTAGCTGGGGCAGGAACAAACACCATATATTTT.

J is TRBJ1-1 and V is TRBV6-2 or TRBV6-3, with D unresolved. The CDR3 covers 14 residues. Trimming pared 2 bases from V and 6 bases from J, leaving 13 bases between. CDR1 and CDR2 (germline): MNHEY, SVGEGT. The CDR3 DNA sequence: TGTGCCAGCAGTTACCGTGCCGGTGGGGCTGAAGCTTTCTTT. Its translation: CASSYRAGGAEAFF.

The rearrangement joins TRBV11-2 to TRBJ2-1; no reliable D call. Between the trimmed V and J ends, which lost 3 bases and 4 bases, there was a span of 16 bases. CDR1 is SGHAT, CDR2 FQNNGV, per germline. The CDR3 consists of 16 residues. The CDR3 DNA sequence: TGTGCCAGCAGCTTGAGCCGGACGCGTCTATACAATGAGCAGTTCTTC. Its protein is CASSLSRTRLYNEQFF. The complete variable domain, with remaining parts taken from reference TRBV11-2 and TRBJ2-1, reads EAGVAQSPRYKIIEKRQSVAFWCNPISGHATLYWYQQILGQGPKLLIQFQNNGVVDDSQLPKDRFSAERLKGVDSTLKIQPAKLEDSAVYLCASSLSRTRLYNEQFFGPGTRLTVL.

In this sample, this clone turned up once. This rearrangement joins TRBV28 to TRBJ2-2; 7 nucleotides line up with TRBD1. The CDR3 is 14 amino acids. Germline CDR1 and CDR2: MDHEN and SYDVKM. The chain's CDR3 is CASQTGPSTGELFF. For the CDR3, the DNA is TGTGCAAGCCAGACAGGGCCGAGCACCGGGGAGCTGTTTTTT.

The V call is TRBV3-1 (or the pseudogene TRBV3-2), the J call TRBJ2-3; D gene uncertain. Germline V CDR1 and CDR2: LGHDT, YNNKEL (reference sequence). The germline V and J ends were trimmed by 3 bases and 0 bases, with 4 bases remaining between them. The length of the CDR3 is 13 residues. The CDR3 bases are TGTGCCAGCAGCCAGAAGAGCACAGATACGCAGTATTTT. This gives the protein CASSQKSTDTQYF.

V and J are TRBV30 and TRBJ2-7; no clear D. The germline gives CDR1 GTSNPN, CDR2 SVGIG (reference sequence). The CDR3 contains 13 residues. Trimming shortened V by 2 bases and J by 2 bases, and 10 bases separated the two germline ends. CDR3 DNA sequence: TGTGCCTGGAGTCGGGTAGGACCCTACGAGCAGTACTTC. Translation gives CAWSRVGPYEQYF.

CDR3 DNA: TGTGCCATCAGTGAAACCGGGGTAAGCACAGATACGCAGTATTTT. This encodes CAISETGVSTDTQYF. V gene TRBV10-3 combines with J gene TRBJ2-3; D perhaps matches TRBD2 (5 bases). Trimming left V 3 bases short and J 0 bases short, with 10 bases between. This CDR3 region has 15 residues. Germline CDR1 and CDR2: ENHRY and SYGVKD.

The chain has TRBV7-3 and TRBJ2-1, with 7 positions matching TRBD2. The J segment lost 8 bases and the V segment lost 5 bases, leaving 9 bases of the junction unmatched. The CDR3 sequence is 14 residues long. Looked up from germline, CDR1 is SGHTA and CDR2 is FQGTGA. In DNA form, the CDR3 reads TGTGCCAGCAGCATACAGACTAGCTCACATGAGCAGTTCTTC. Protein sequence: CASSIQTSSHEQFF.

J is TRBJ2-7 and V is TRBV5-4; D remains ambiguous. The ends were cut back, 5 bases at V and 4 bases at J, with 13 bases in the middle. CDR3 length: 13 residues. CDR1 is SGHNT, CDR2 YYREEE, per germline (reference sequence). CDR3 coding DNA: TGTGCCAGCAGAGATGTATTCGGATACGAGCAGTACTTC. It specifies CASRDVFGYEQYF. Full variable domain (rest looked up from reference TRBV5-4 and TRBJ2-7): ETGVTQSPTHLIKTRGQQVTLRCSSQSGHNTVSWYQQALGQGPQFIFQYYREEENGRGNFPPRFSGLQFPNYSSELNVNALELDDSALYLCASRDVFGYEQYFGPGTRLTVT.

This clone has a handful of counts. The CDR3: CASSRRERYEQYF. CDR3 nucleotide sequence: TGTGCCAGCAGCCGGCGGGAGAGGTACGAGCAGTACTTC. V usage is TRBV4-2 and J usage is TRBJ2-7, with TRBD2 matching over 7 bases. Germline V gives CDR1 LGHNA, CDR2 YNFKEQ. V lost 4 bases and J lost 4; bases outside the gene matches: 4. The CDR3 extends over 13 amino acids.

This rearrangement joins TRBV9 to TRBJ1-4; D is perhaps TRBD1 (5 bases). CDR1 SGDLS and CDR2 YYNGEE come from the germline V gene. Trimming took off 5 bases at V and 5 bases at J, with 16 bases between the two ends. The CDR3 spans 15 residues. In nucleotides, the CDR3 is TGTGCCAGCAGTGTATCCGGGACGGACAATGAAAAACTGTTTTTT. It specifies CASSVSGTDNEKLFF.

The V and J genes are TRBV6-1 and TRBJ1-2; no reliable D call. Looked up from germline, CDR1 is MNHNS and CDR2 is SASEGT. This CDR3 contains 11 residues. V lost 3 bases and J lost 6, with 5 bases in between. CDR3 DNA sequence: TGTGCCAGCAGTGAGTGGGATGGCTACACCTTC. Protein sequence: CASSEWDGYTF.

The gene calls are TRBV28 and TRBJ2-1, with 11 positions matching TRBD2. Germline CDR1 reads MDHEN; CDR2 reads SYDVKM. V was clipped by 4 bases and J by 7 bases; unmatched bases: 9. The CDR3 is 16 amino acids. CDR3 nucleotides: TGTGCCAGCAGTTGGCTAGCGGGGGGCGTAGGGAATGAGCAGTTCTTC. Protein sequence: CASSWLAGGVGNEQFF.

This chain uses TRBV5-1 with TRBJ2-3; tentative D call: TRBD2 (6 bases). Germline V CDR1 and CDR2: SGHRS, YFSETQ. CDR3 length: 13 amino acids. The germline V and J ends were trimmed by 5 bases and 2 bases, with 9 bases remaining between them. The chain's CDR3 is CASRVGLTDTQYF. Here the CDR3 DNA reads TGCGCCAGCAGGGTGGGACTCACAGATACGCAGTATTTT.

The chain employs TRBV9 and TRBJ2-7; D is tentatively TRBD1 or TRBD2 (5 bases each). The CDR3 is made up of 14 amino acids. The germline gives CDR1 SGDLS, CDR2 YYNGEE. V was pared by 4 bases and J by 0 bases, with 11 bases between. This CDR3 is CASSPSGGSYEQYF. The DNA of the CDR3 is TGTGCCAGCAGCCCTAGTGGGGGCTCCTACGAGCAGTACTTC.

This chain links TRBV4-3 with TRBJ2-7, with TRBD1 as a possible D gene (5 bases). Deletions cut 0 bases from V and 1 base from J, with 13 bases between. Germline V lookup: CDR1 LGHNA, CDR2 YSLEER. There are 16 residues in the CDR3. The CDR3 spells CASSQDPLRGSYEQYF. CDR3 nucleotide sequence: TGCGCCAGCAGCCAAGATCCCCTTAGGGGATCCTACGAGCAGTACTTC.

The chain combines TRBV4-1 with TRBJ2-1; no firm D call. From germline, CDR1 is MGHRA and CDR2 YSYEKL. V was pared by 3 bases and J by 5 bases, with 5 bases between. The CDR3 totals 12 residues. CDR3 sequence: CASSQTDNEQFF. As DNA, the CDR3 is TGCGCCAGCAGCCAGACTGACAATGAGCAGTTCTTC.

This clone appeared once. The V gene is TRBV28, the J gene TRBJ1-2, with no clear D. The CDR3 is 14 residues long. Per germline, CDR1 MDHEN and CDR2 SYDVKM. Trimming took 3 bases from V and 4 from J, leaving 12 bases between them. CDR3 residues: CASSLAARLYGYTF. In DNA, the CDR3 is TGTGCCAGCAGTTTGGCAGCCAGGCTCTATGGCTACACCTTC.

This chain joins TRBV7-6 and TRBJ2-7; D not resolved. Trimming removed 1 base from V and 4 bases from J, with 8 bases in between. Germline V gene sequence: CDR1 SGHVS, CDR2 FNYEAQ. There are 13 residues in the CDR3. DNA for the CDR3: TGTGCCAGCAGCTTAGACCCCTCTTACGAGCAGTACTTC. Residues: CASSLDPSYEQYF.

The genes are TRBV19 and TRBJ1-2, with 8 bases fitting TRBD1. V shed 6 bases and J 4 bases; nucleotides not matched to a gene: 7. This CDR3 is built from 14 residues. In germline, CDR1 is LNHDA, CDR2 SQIVND (reference sequence). In DNA form, the CDR3 reads TGTGCCAGTAGCCCCGGGCAGGGGGCCTATGGCTACACCTTC. It is translated as CASSPGQGAYGYTF.

In its sample, this clone was seen once. The rearrangement joins TRBV7-3 to TRBJ2-3; 7 nucleotides align to TRBD2. There are 17 residues in the CDR3. Per the germline V gene, CDR1 is SGHTA and CDR2 is FQGTGA. The V segment lost 2 bases and the J segment 2 bases; nucleotides outside the gene matches: 10. The chain's CDR3 is CASSLFPASGSTDTQYF. In DNA, the CDR3 is TGTGCCAGCAGCTTATTCCCGGCTAGCGGTTCCACAGATACGCAGTATTTT.

The chain uses TRBV7-9 and TRBJ2-2, with TRBD1 as a possible D gene (6 bases). The CDR3 sequence is 14 residues long. The V end was cut by 8 bases, the J end by 1 base, with 11 bases between. Germline V lookup: CDR1 SEHNR, CDR2 FQNEAQ (reference sequence). The CDR3 reads CASDRTENTGELFF. Here the CDR3 DNA reads TGTGCCAGCGATAGGACAGAGAACACCGGGGAGCTGTTTTTT.